Below are 29 T cell receptor beta chains sequenced from a single sample in a study of cytomegalovirus exposure and HLA in healthy donors. It was with 60 Vbeta and 13 Jbeta primers that the PCR ran. Sequencing was performed with immunoSEQ multiplex PCR; in TCRdb, only in-frame clones are kept and a portion is missing. The table shows about 190,000 clones, with roughly 80% occurring only once. Sequencing was performed on PBMCs. The receptors shown here come from a young woman in good health and CMV-seronegative.

The genes are TRBV5-1 and TRBJ2-1; D remains ambiguous. V dropped 4 bases and J dropped 10 bases, with 18 bases sitting between them. Germline V lookup: CDR1 SGHRS, CDR2 YFSETQ. This CDR3 contains 14 residues. CDR3 DNA sequence: TGCGCCAGCAGCAAGGCGCGCGGTAATGGAGAGCAGTTCTTC. Translation gives CASSKARGNGEQFF.

There are a few counts of this clone. The V and J genes are TRBV15 and TRBJ1-5; D is unresolved. There are 14 residues in the CDR3. Germline assignment: CDR1 LNHNV and CDR2 YYDKDF (reference sequence). The germline V and J ends were trimmed by 4 bases and 7 bases, with 14 bases remaining between them. Here the CDR3 DNA reads TGTGCCACCAGCACCTCCGCCTCGGGGCAGCCCCAGCATTTT. This translates into CATSTSASGQPQHF.

This clone was picked up a small number of times. The CDR3 sequence: CASSQLVAGVPSDTQYF. The CDR3 nucleotides are TGCGCCAGCAGCCAACTTGTAGCGGGAGTCCCAAGTGATACGCAGTATTTT. The chain employs TRBV4-1 and TRBJ2-3; 9 bases align to TRBD2. Per the germline V gene, CDR1 is MGHRA and CDR2 is YSYEKL. This CDR3 contains 17 residues. Trimming cost V 2 bases and J 6 bases; bases outside gene matches: 12.

The chain uses TRBV25-1 and TRBJ1-3; the D gene is possibly TRBD1 (6 bases). This CDR3 is built from 14 residues. V was cut by 8 bases and J by 0 bases, with 11 bases left in between. CDR1 and CDR2 from the germline V gene are MGHDK and SYGVNS. The CDR3 is CASGDTYSGNTIYF. For the CDR3, the DNA is TGTGCCAGCGGGGACACCTACTCTGGAAACACCATATATTTT.

The chain carries TRBV29-1 and TRBJ1-6, with 7 positions matching TRBD1. This CDR3 contains 13 residues. Germline CDR1 reads SQVTM; CDR2 reads ANQGSEA. V trimming: 7 bases; J trimming: 7 bases; junction bases outside the gene matches: 7. The CDR3 DNA sequence: TGCAGCGCTGCGACAGGGTTCAATTCACCCCTCCACTTT. It yields the protein CSAATGFNSPLHF. Using reference TRBV29-1 and TRBJ1-6 for the parts outside the CDR3, the full variable domain is SAVISQKPSRDICQRGTSLTIQCQVDSQVTMMFWYRQQPGQSLTLIATANQGSEATYESGFVIDKFPISRPNLTFSTLTVSNMSPEDSSIYLCSAATGFNSPLHFGNGTRLTVT.

The chain carries TRBV7-2 and TRBJ2-7, with TRBD1 matching 9 bases. The CDR3 contains 16 residues. The V gene's germline CDR1 is SGHTA and CDR2 FQGNSA. J was trimmed by 5 bases and V by 0 bases; bases with no gene match: 8. The CDR3 region is CASSLARTGAIDEQYF. CDR3 DNA sequence: TGTGCCAGCAGCTTAGCCCGGACAGGGGCAATCGACGAGCAGTACTTC.

V and J are TRBV7-6 and TRBJ1-2; 9 bases agree with TRBD1. The CDR3 length is 14 residues. Germline loops: CDR1 SGHVS, CDR2 FNYEAQ. V was pared by 2 bases and J by 5 bases, with 3 bases of the junction left unmatched. This CDR3 reads CASSLRQGVYGYTF. In DNA, the CDR3 is TGTGCCAGCAGCTTAAGACAGGGGGTATATGGCTACACCTTC.

This clone appeared a single time. The chain uses TRBV27 and TRBJ1-1; D call uncertain. V dropped 6 bases and J dropped 3 bases, with 5 bases sitting between them. This CDR3 has 11 residues. Germline V gene data show CDR1 as MNHEY and CDR2 as SMNVEV (reference sequence). CDR3 residues: CASRGYTEAFF. As DNA, the CDR3 is TGTGCCAGCAGGGGCTACACTGAAGCTTTCTTT.

The chain recombines TRBV10-3 with TRBJ1-1; D possibly corresponds to TRBD1 (6 bases). This CDR3 has 14 amino acids. Between the trimmed V and J ends, which lost 5 bases and 1 base, there was a span of 11 bases. CDR1 is ENHRY and CDR2 is SYGVKD in the germline V gene. CDR3 DNA: TGTGCCATCAGTTGGGACACGGGGAACACTGAAGCTTTCTTT. Translating it yields CAISWDTGNTEAFF.

V is TRBV9 and J is TRBJ1-3, with 8 bases matching TRBD1. The CDR3 spans 15 residues. Trimming removed 4 bases from V and 4 bases from J; junction bases left unmatched: 7. Germline lookup yields CDR1 SGDLS and CDR2 YYNGEE. The CDR3 here is CASSLGQEQGNTIYF. CDR3 in DNA: TGTGCCAGCAGCCTGGGACAGGAGCAAGGAAACACCATATATTTT.

The rearrangement links TRBV25-1 to TRBJ1-2; possibly TRBD1 for D (6 bases). CDR1 and CDR2 from the germline V gene are MGHDK and SYGVNS. CDR3 length equals 14 residues. Trimming stripped 4 bases from V and 4 bases from J, with 13 bases between. CDR3 DNA: TGTGCCAGCAGTGCTCCAGGGGCCGTCTATGGCTACACCTTC. Translating it yields CASSAPGAVYGYTF.

The rearrangement uses TRBV6-1 and TRBJ1-1; 8 nucleotides align to TRBD1. The V and J ends lost 6 bases and 5 bases, in that order; junction bases with no gene match: 11. The CDR3 is made up of 15 amino acids. Germline loops: CDR1 MNHNS, CDR2 SASEGT. The CDR3 DNA sequence: TGTGCCAGCAGGACGCTGACAGGGGTCTCGACTGAAGCTTTCTTT. Its translation is CASRTLTGVSTEAFF.

The chain has TRBV10-1 and TRBJ2-1; the D gene is possibly TRBD1 (6 bases). The CDR3 is 13 amino acids. Trimming pared 2 bases from V and 9 bases from J, leaving 11 bases between. Germline values: CDR1 WNHNN, CDR2 SYGVQD (reference sequence). DNA for the CDR3: TGCGCCAGCAGTGAGGCCAGGGGCAGTGAGCAGTTCTTC. It translates to CASSEARGSEQFF.

The V call is TRBV9, the J call TRBJ2-7, with TRBD2 matching 8 bases. Germline V CDR1 and CDR2: SGDLS, YYNGEE. Germline trimming cut 3 bases from V and 2 bases from J; bases unmatched to any gene: 4. The CDR3 loop spans 14 amino acids. The CDR3 loop reads CASSGSAGAYEQYF. The DNA of the CDR3 is TGTGCCAGCAGCGGTTCAGCGGGAGCCTACGAGCAGTACTTC.

The chain uses TRBV28 and TRBJ1-4; 7 nucleotides match TRBD1. This CDR3 is built from 15 residues. From germline, CDR1 is MDHEN and CDR2 SYDVKM. V lost 6 bases to trimming and J lost 4 bases; unmatched junction nucleotides: 8. CDR3 amino acids: CASSPDREVNEKLFF. Here the CDR3 DNA reads TGTGCCAGCAGCCCTGACAGGGAGGTTAATGAAAAACTGTTTTTT.

Notes on this clone: At one boundary the junction diverges from the germline segment, which might be a read error. The chain employs TRBV7-9 and TRBJ1-1; a weak D match, TRBD1 (6 bases). Germline V gives CDR1 SEHNR, CDR2 FQNEAQ (reference sequence). CDR3 length: 15 amino acids. The CDR3 loop reads CSSSYYRDMNTEAFF. The CDR3 bases are TGTTCCAGCAGCTACTACAGGGATATGAACACTGAAGCTTTCTTT.

The table lists this clone with a few counts. This chain connects TRBV4-3 to TRBJ2-2; 11 nucleotides line up with TRBD2. V trimming: 1 base; J trimming: 6 bases; junction bases outside the gene matches: 4. From germline, CDR1 is LGHNA and CDR2 YSLEER. The CDR3 sequence is 16 residues long. CDR3 region: CASSQVLAGVSGELFF. In DNA form, the CDR3 reads TGCGCCAGCAGCCAAGTACTAGCGGGAGTGTCCGGGGAGCTGTTTTTT.

The V call is TRBV6-1, the J call TRBJ1-2; D perhaps matches TRBD1 (6 bases). The CDR3 has 15 residues. The V gene lost 0 bases and the J gene lost 2 bases, with 10 bases spanning the gap. Germline V CDR1 and CDR2: MNHNS, SASEGT. CDR3 region: CASSEALGQNYGYTF. The CDR3 coding sequence is TGTGCCAGCAGTGAAGCGCTAGGACAGAACTATGGCTACACCTTC.

The J gene is TRBJ2-7, the V gene TRBV6-5, with 7 bases fitting TRBD2. CDR3 length: 16 amino acids. J gave up 2 bases and V 0 bases, and 7 bases lay outside the gene matches. The germline CDR1 and CDR2 sequences are MNHEY and SVGAGI. The CDR3 here is CASSYSKASGAYEQYF. CDR3 nucleotide sequence: TGTGCCAGCAGTTACTCGAAGGCTAGCGGAGCCTACGAGCAGTACTTC.

This chain connects TRBV5-1 to TRBJ2-5; D remains ambiguous. V lost 1 base and J 3 bases, leaving 10 bases between the germline ends. CDR3 size: 14 residues. Germline V gives CDR1 SGHRS, CDR2 YFSETQ. CDR3: CASSLTDTEETQYF. The CDR3 bases are TGCGCCAGCAGCTTGACAGATACCGAAGAGACCCAGTACTTC. Full variable domain (remainder filled in from reference TRBV5-1 and TRBJ2-5): KAGVTQTPRYLIKTRGQQVTLSCSPISGHRSVSWYQQTPGQGLQFLFEYFSETQRNKGNFPGRFSGRQFSNSRSEMNVSTLELGDSALYLCASSLTDTEETQYFGPGTRLLVL.

This clone appeared a few times. The chain links TRBV5-1 to TRBJ2-2; 7 bases align to TRBD1. J was trimmed by 5 bases and V by 3 bases; bases with no gene match: 10. CDR1 and CDR2 (germline): SGHRS, YFSETQ. The CDR3 extends over 16 amino acids. In DNA form, the CDR3 reads TGCGCCAGCAGCTGGGGGACAGCCCCAAAGACCGGGGAGCTGTTTTTT. Translation gives CASSWGTAPKTGELFF.

This chain uses TRBV5-5 with TRBJ1-3; D is ambiguous. This CDR3 region has 15 residues. Germline CDR1 and CDR2: SGHKS and YYEKEE (reference sequence). V was shortened by 0 bases and J by 0 bases, with 7 bases between the two germline ends. In nucleotides, the CDR3 is TGTGCCAGCAGCTTGGGAGGGTTCTCTGGAAACACCATATATTTT. Its protein is CASSLGGFSGNTIYF.

The chain carries TRBV5-6 and TRBJ1-4, with TRBD1 identical over 10 bases. V was clipped by 4 bases and J by 4 bases; unmatched bases: 13. The CDR3 totals 18 residues. Germline CDR1 is SGHDT and CDR2 is YYEEEE. For the CDR3, the DNA is TGTGCCAGCAGCCTTCCCGGGACAGGGGAGATAGTTAATGAAAAACTGTTTTTT. This encodes CASSLPGTGEIVNEKLFF.

The J gene is TRBJ1-2, the V gene TRBV28; TRBD1 is a possible D gene (6 bases). The length of the CDR3 is 14 residues. V was pared by 2 bases and J by 4 bases, with 11 bases between. The germline gives CDR1 MDHEN, CDR2 SYDVKM. CDR3 nucleotide sequence: TGTGCCAGCAGTTTAGGGTCCAGGGGCTATGGCTACACCTTC. Translation: CASSLGSRGYGYTF.

V is TRBV7-9 and J is TRBJ2-5, with D possibly TRBD1 on 5 matching bases. CDR1 is SEHNR, CDR2 FQNEAQ, per germline (reference sequence). The ends were cut back, 8 bases at V and 5 bases at J, with 15 bases in the middle. There are 13 residues in the CDR3. The CDR3 DNA reads TGTGCCAGCCACGCAGGGTATCGGGAGACCCAGTACTTC. Amino acids: CASHAGYRETQYF. The full variable domain, completed using reference TRBV7-9 and TRBJ2-5, is DTGVSQNPRHKITKRGQNVTFRCDPISEHNRLYWYRQTLGQGPEFLTYFQNEAQLEKSRLLSDRFSAERPKGSFSTLEIQRTEQGDSAMYLCASHAGYRETQYFGPGTRLLVL.

This chain uses TRBV5-1 with TRBJ1-4, with 9 nucleotides matching TRBD1. Germline lookup yields CDR1 SGHRS and CDR2 YFSETQ. The V segment lost 0 bases and the J segment 7 bases; nucleotides outside the gene matches: 10. This CDR3 is built from 17 residues. CDR3: CASSLAGQGSGIEKLFF. The CDR3 coding sequence is TGCGCCAGCAGCTTGGCGGGACAGGGATCGGGCATTGAAAAACTGTTTTTT.

In this sample, this clone turned up once. The V and J genes are TRBV11-2 and TRBJ2-7, with 9 nucleotides matching TRBD2. Losses at the gene ends were 2 bases for V and 0 bases for J; bases not matched to a gene: 5. The germline V gene encodes CDR1 SGHAT and CDR2 FQNNGV. CDR3 length equals 16 residues. The DNA for the CDR3 is TGTGCCAGCAGCTTATCTAGCGGGGCCCTCTCCTACGAGCAGTACTTC. This translates into CASSLSSGALSYEQYF.

This chain connects TRBV25-1 to TRBJ1-6; D gene ambiguous. The CDR3 is 15 residues long. Looked up from germline, CDR1 is MGHDK and CDR2 is SYGVNS. Trimming removed 6 bases at V and 11 bases at J, with 20 bases between. The CDR3 DNA is TGTGCCAGCAGACTAAATCAGTTATCGAATGCACCCCTCCACTTT. Translation gives CASRLNQLSNAPLHF.

The V call is TRBV5-1, the J call TRBJ1-1; 7 nucleotides agree with TRBD1. Germline CDR1 SGHRS, CDR2 YFSETQ. This CDR3 has 15 amino acids. The ends lost 0 bases at V and 5 bases at J; junction bases unmatched: 7. CDR3: CASSLGNRGRTEAFF. The CDR3 DNA is TGCGCCAGCAGCTTGGGTAACAGGGGTCGAACTGAAGCTTTCTTT.